These T cell receptor beta chains were read from a single sample in a study of OX40 agonist ivuxolimab in advanced cancers. Only in-frame clones appear in the TCRdb table, and some are missing; sequencing was by immunoSEQ multiplex PCR. The sample contains 60,000 to 70,000 clones, around 87% of which appear only once. The material sequenced was CD4+ or CD8+ T cells sorted from blood, taken in a trial of the OX40 agonist ivuxolimab. Source of these receptors: an adult with an advanced solid tumor such as melanoma, head and neck, liver or kidney cancer. Each CDR3 is given with its conserved first and last residue.

CDR3 length	J gene	V gene	CDR3 protein
11	TRBJ1-1	TRBV30	CAWSTGERAFF
15	TRBJ1-5	TRBV18	CASSPRQDWNQPQHF
17	TRBJ2-3	TRBV7-2	CASSNTGRRPSTDTQYF
16	TRBJ1-1	TRBV10-3	CAASPGAWSMNTEAFF
17	TRBJ1-4	TRBV28	CASSLAGVSGGFSQLFF
13	TRBJ1-5	TRBV6-1	CASRIFQGQPQHF
13	TRBJ2-1	TRBV18	CASSMAGYNEQFF
12	TRBJ2-1	TRBV6-5	CASGYGGGEQFF
18	TRBJ1-3	TRBV7-9	CASSLGFGSGARGNTIYF
14	TRBJ1-1	TRBV28	CASSTQDGNTEAFF
14	TRBJ2-5	TRBV5-1	CASSFGRGQETQYF
14	TRBJ1-5	TRBV6-5	CASSRRADLGPQHF
16	TRBJ1-5	TRBV19	CASSIKGQGGNQPQHF
15	TRBJ2-2	TRBV18	CASSVWSDNTGELFF
14	TRBJ2-2	TRBV21-1	CASRTGLGTGELFF
19	TRBJ2-1	TRBV5-1	CASSLAPSGRPRSYNEQFF
13	TRBJ2-7	TRBV6-5	CASSPSDGYEQYF
13	TRBJ1-2	TRBV29-1	CSVAGVLNYGYTF
14	TRBJ1-1	TRBV19	CASSPRGQYTEAFF
16	TRBJ1-1	TRBV5-1	CASSLTDKGTNTEAFF
14	TRBJ1-5	TRBV30	CAWSVQGLNQPQHF
15	TRBJ2-7	TRBV5-1	CASSLERMSSYEQYF
15	TRBJ2-7	TRBV19	CASSKLGQGPYEQYF
13	TRBJ1-1	TRBV5-5	CASSAWLNTEAFF
16	TRBJ2-6	TRBV27	CASSLWGVSGANVLTF
13	TRBJ1-1	TRBV7-2	CASRDTGNTEAFF